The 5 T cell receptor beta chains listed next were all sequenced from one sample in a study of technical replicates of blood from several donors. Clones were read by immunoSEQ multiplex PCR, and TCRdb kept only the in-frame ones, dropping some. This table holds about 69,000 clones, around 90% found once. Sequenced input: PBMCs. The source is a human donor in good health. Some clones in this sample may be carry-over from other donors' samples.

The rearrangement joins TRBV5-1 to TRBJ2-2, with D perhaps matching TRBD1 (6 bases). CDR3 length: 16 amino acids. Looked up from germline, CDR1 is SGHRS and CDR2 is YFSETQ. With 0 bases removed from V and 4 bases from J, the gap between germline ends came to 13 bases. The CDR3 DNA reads TGCGCCAGCAGCTTGGCGGTAGGGGGTAGCACCGGGGAGCTGTTTTTT. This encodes CASSLAVGGSTGELFF.

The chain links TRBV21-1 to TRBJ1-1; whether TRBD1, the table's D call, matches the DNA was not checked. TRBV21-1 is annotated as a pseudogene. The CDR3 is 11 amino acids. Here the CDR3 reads CEYRANTEAFF. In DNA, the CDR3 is TGTGAGTACAGGGCGAACACTGAAGCTTTCTTT.

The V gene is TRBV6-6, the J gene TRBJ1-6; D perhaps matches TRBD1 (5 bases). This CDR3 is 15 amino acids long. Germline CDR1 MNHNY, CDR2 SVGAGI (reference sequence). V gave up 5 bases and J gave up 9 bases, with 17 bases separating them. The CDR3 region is CASSPPGGSFSPLHF. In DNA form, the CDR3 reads TGTGCCAGCAGTCCCCCCGGGGGTTCCTTTTCACCCCTCCACTTT.

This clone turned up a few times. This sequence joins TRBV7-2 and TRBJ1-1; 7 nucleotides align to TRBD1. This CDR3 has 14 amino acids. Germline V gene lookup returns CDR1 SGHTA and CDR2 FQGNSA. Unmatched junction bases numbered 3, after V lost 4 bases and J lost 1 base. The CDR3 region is CASSSGQRNTEAFF. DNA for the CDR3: TGTGCCAGCAGCTCGGGACAGCGGAACACTGAAGCTTTCTTT.

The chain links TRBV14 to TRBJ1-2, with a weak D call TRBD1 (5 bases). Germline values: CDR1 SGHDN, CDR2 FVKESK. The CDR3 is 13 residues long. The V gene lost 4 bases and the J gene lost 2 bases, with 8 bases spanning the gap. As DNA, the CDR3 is TGTGCCAGCAGCCCTAACAGGAACTATGGCTACACCTTC. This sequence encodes CASSPNRNYGYTF. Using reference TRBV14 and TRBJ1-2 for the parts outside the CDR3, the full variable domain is EAGVTQFPSHSVIEKGQTVTLRCDPISGHDNLYWYRRVMGKEIKFLLHFVKESKQDESGMPNNRFLAERTGGTYSTLKVQPAELEDSGVYFCASSPNRNYGYTFGSGTRLTVV.